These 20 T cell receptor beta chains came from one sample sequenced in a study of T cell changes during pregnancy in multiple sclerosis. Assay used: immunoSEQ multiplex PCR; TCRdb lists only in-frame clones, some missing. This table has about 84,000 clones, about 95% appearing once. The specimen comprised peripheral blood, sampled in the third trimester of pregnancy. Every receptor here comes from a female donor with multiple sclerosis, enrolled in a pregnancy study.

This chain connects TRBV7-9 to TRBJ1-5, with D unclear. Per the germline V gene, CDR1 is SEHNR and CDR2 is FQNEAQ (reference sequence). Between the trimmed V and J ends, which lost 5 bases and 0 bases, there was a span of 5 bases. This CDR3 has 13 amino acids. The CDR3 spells CASSQDSNQPQHF. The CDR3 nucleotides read TGTGCCAGCAGCCAGGATAGCAATCAGCCCCAGCATTTT.

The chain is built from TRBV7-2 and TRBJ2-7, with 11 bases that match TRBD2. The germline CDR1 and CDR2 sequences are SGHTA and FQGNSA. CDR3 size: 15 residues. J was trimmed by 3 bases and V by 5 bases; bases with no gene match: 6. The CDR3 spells CASSPRTSGHYEQYF. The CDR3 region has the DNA TGTGCCAGCAGCCCCCGGACTAGCGGGCACTACGAGCAGTACTTC.

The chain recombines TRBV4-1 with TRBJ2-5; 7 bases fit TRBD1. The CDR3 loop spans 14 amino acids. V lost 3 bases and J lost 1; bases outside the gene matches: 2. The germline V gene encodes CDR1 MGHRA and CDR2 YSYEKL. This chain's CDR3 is CASSQGTVQETQYF. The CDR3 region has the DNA TGCGCCAGCAGCCAGGGGACAGTCCAAGAGACCCAGTACTTC.

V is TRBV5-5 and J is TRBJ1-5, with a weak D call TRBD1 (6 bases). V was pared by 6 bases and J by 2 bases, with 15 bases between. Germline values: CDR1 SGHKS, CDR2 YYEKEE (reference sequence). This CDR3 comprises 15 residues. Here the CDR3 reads CASTWEGEGNQPQHF. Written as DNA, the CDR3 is TGTGCCAGCACTTGGGAGGGGGAGGGCAATCAGCCCCAGCATTTT.

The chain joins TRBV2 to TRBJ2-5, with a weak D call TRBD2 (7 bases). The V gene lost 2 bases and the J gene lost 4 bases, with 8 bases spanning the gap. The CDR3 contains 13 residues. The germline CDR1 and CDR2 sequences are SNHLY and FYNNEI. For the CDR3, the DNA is TGTGCCAGCAGTGAAAGGGGGGGAGAGACCCAGTACTTC. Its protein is CASSERGGETQYF.

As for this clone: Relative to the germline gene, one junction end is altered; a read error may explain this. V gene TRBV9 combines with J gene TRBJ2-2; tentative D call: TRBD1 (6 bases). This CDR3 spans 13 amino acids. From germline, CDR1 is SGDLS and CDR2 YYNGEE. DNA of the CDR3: TGTGCCAGCACCTCTTGGGACACTGGGGAGCTGTTTTTT. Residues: CASTSWDTGELFF.

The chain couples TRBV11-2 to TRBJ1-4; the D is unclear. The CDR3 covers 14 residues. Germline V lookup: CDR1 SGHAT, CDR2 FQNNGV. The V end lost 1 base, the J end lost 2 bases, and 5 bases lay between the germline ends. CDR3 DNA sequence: TGTGCCAGCAGCTTAGTACTGACTAATGAAAAACTGTTTTTT. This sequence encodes CASSLVLTNEKLFF.

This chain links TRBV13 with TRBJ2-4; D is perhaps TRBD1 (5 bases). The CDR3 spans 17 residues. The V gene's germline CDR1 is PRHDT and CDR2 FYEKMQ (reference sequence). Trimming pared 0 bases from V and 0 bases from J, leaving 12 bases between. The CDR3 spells CASSLGRANLAKNIQYF. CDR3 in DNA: TGTGCCAGCAGCTTAGGCAGGGCAAATCTAGCCAAAAACATTCAGTACTTC.

CDR3 loop: CASSSGGGRISETQYF. CDR3 bases: TGTGCCAGCAGCTCAGGCGGGGGGCGGATATCCGAGACCCAGTACTTC. The chain links TRBV13 to TRBJ2-5; TRBD2 matches 8 bases. CDR1 is PRHDT and CDR2 is FYEKMQ in the germline V gene (reference sequence). The CDR3 spans 16 residues. After removal of 4 bases from V and 5 bases from J, the junction contained 12 bases not matched to a gene.

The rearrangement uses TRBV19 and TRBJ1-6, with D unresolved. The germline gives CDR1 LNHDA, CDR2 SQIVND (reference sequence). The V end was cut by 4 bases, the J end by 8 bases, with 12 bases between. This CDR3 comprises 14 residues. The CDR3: CASSTRLGDSPLHF. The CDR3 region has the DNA TGTGCCAGTAGTACCCGTCTGGGAGATTCACCCCTCCACTTT.

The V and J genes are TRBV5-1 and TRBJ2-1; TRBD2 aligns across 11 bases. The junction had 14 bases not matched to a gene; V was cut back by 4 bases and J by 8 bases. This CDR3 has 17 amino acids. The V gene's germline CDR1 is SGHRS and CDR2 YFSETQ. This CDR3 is CASSPRALAGVVDEQFF. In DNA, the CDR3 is TGCGCCAGCAGCCCGAGGGCACTAGCGGGGGTGGTGGATGAGCAGTTCTTC.

CDR3 DNA sequence: TGTGCCAGCAGTGATAGTACAGGGGTAGGTTACAATGAGCAGTTCTTC. It translates to CASSDSTGVGYNEQFF. The V call is TRBV6-1, the J call TRBJ2-1; TRBD1 matches at 7 bases. This CDR3 region has 16 residues. CDR1 is MNHNS and CDR2 is SASEGT in the germline V gene. With 3 bases clipped from V and 4 bases from J, the junction kept 9 bases outside the gene matches.

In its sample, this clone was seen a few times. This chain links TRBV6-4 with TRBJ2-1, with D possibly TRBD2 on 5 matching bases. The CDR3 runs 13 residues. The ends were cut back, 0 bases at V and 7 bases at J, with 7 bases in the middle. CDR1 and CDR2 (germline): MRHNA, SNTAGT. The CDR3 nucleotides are TGTGCCAGCAGTGACTCTAGCGAGAATGAGCAGTTCTTC. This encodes CASSDSSENEQFF.

In nucleotides, the CDR3 is TGTGCCAGCAGTTCAAAAACAGGGAGGGCCCAGCCCCAGCATTTT. It encodes CASSSKTGRAQPQHF. The chain couples TRBV6-5 to TRBJ1-5, with D perhaps matching TRBD1 (6 bases). The V end lost 4 bases, the J end lost 7 bases, and 17 bases lay between the germline ends. Germline lookup yields CDR1 MNHEY and CDR2 SVGAGI. The CDR3 consists of 15 residues.

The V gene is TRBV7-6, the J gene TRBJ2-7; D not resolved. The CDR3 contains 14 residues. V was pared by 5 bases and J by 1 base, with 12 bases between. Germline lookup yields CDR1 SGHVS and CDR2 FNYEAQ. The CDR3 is CASSMAAESYEQYF. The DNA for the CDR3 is TGTGCCAGCAGCATGGCTGCAGAATCCTACGAGCAGTACTTC.

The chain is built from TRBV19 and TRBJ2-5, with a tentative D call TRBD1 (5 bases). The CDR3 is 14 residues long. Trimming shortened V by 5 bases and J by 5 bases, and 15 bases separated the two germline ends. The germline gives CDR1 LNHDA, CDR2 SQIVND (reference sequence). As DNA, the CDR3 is TGTGCCAGTAGTGTGTGGGGCTATCGTGAGACCCAGTACTTC. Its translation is CASSVWGYRETQYF.

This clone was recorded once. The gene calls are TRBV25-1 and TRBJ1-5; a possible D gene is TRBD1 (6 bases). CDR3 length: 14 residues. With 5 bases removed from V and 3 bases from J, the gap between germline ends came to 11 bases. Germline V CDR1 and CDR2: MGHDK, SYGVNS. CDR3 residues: CASSRGGPNQPQHF. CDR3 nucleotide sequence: TGTGCCAGCAGTAGGGGGGGACCCAATCAGCCCCAGCATTTT.

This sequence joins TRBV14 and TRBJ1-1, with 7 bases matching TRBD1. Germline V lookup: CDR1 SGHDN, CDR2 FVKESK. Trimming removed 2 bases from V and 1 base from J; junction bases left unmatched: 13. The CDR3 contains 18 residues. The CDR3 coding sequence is TGTGCCAGCAGCCAATATCCCCCAAAGGGGGCTCGGAACACTGAAGCTTTCTTT. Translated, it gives CASSQYPPKGARNTEAFF.

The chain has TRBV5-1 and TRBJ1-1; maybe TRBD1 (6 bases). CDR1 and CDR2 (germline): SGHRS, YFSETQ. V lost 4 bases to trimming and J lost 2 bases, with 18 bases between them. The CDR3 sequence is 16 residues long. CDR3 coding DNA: TGCGCCAGCAGCAGATTAGGTGGGACAACCAACACTGAAGCTTTCTTT. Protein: CASSRLGGTTNTEAFF.

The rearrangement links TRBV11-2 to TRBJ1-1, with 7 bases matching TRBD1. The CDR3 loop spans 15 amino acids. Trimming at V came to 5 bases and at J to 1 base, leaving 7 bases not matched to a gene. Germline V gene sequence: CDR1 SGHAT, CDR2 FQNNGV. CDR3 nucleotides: TGTGCCAGCAGCGCCCACCGACAGGGGAACACTGAAGCTTTCTTT. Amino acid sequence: CASSAHRQGNTEAFF.